This paragraph covers one T cell receptor (beta chain) sequence. Its antigen is as yet unknown. This entry is derived from a study of shared clonotypes between healthy human individuals. The wider study: Three CD4 naive, three CD4 memory, two CD8 naive and one CD8 memory plate were used per donor. Whole-study findings and limits: There were few donors, and this limited the genetic and exposure-history diversity represented. Sample collection involved blood only; tissue repertoires are likely different.

Sequencing was performed with immunoSEQ multiplex PCR; in TCRdb, only in-frame clones are kept and a portion is missing. The sample consists of around 1.9 million clones, under 95% of them appearing once. Germline values: CDR1 MDHEN, CDR2 SYDVKM. Trimming removed 3 bases from V and 7 bases from J, with 10 bases in between. CDR3 size: 14 residues. Naive CD8 cells were CD45RO-negative, positively selected for CCR7, excluding terminally differentiated effector memory CD45RA+ cells. Among the donors, all were Caucasian adults who lived in Nashville, Tennessee. The chain links TRBV28 to TRBJ2-6, with D possibly matching TRBD1 (6 bases). The TCR originated in a man aged 18 to 29 in good health. Some clones in this sample may be carry-over from other donors' samples. Sequencing was done on a sample of naive CD8+ T cells from PBMCs. In DNA, the CDR3 is TGTGCCAGCAGTTTCCTCAGGGGTGCCAACGTCCTGACTTTC. Translation: CASSFLRGANVLTF.